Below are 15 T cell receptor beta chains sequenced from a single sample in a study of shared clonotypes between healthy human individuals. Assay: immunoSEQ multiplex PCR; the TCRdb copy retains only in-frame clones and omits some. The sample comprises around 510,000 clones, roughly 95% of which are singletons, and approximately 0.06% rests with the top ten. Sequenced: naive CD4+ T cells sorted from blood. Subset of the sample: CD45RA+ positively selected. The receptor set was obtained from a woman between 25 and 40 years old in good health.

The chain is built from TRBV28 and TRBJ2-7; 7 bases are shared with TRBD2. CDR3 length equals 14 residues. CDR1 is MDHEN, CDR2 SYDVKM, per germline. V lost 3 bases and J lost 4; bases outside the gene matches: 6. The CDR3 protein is CASSLPGGSYEQYF. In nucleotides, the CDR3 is TGTGCCAGCAGTTTGCCGGGCGGGAGTTACGAGCAGTACTTC.

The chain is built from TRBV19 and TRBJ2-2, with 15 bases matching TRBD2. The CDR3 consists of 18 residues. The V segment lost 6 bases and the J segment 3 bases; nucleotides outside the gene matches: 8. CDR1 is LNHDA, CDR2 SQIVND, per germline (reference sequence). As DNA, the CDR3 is TGTGCCAGTAGCCCGGGACTAGCGGGAGGAGTGTACACCGGGGAGCTGTTTTTT. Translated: CASSPGLAGGVYTGELFF.

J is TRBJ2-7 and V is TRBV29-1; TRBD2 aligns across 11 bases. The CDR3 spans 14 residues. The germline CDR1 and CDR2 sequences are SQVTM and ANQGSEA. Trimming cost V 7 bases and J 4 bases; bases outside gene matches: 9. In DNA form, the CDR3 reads TGCAGCGCGAAGAGGACTAGCGGGTTTTACGAGCAGTACTTC. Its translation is CSAKRTSGFYEQYF.

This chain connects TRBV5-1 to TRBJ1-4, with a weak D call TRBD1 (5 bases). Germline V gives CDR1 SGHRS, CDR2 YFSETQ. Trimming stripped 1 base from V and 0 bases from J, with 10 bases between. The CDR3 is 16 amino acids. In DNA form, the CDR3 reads TGCGCCAGCAGCTTGTACGGGGGAGCAACTAATGAAAAACTGTTTTTT. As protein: CASSLYGGATNEKLFF. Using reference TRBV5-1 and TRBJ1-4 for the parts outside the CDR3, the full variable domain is KAGVTQTPRYLIKTRGQQVTLSCSPISGHRSVSWYQQTPGQGLQFLFEYFSETQRNKGNFPGRFSGRQFSNSRSEMNVSTLELGDSALYLCASSLYGGATNEKLFFGSGTQLSVL.

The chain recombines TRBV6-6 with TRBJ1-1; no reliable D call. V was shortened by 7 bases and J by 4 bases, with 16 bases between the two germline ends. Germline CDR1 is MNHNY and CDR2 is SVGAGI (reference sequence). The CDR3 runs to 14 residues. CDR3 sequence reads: CASINRGESTEAFF. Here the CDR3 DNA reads TGTGCCAGCATTAATCGTGGGGAGAGCACTGAAGCTTTCTTT.

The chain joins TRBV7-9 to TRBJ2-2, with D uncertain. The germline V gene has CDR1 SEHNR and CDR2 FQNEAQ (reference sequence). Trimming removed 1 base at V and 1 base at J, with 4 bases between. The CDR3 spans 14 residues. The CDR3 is CASSLDWNTGELFF. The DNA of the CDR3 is TGTGCCAGCAGCTTAGACTGGAACACCGGGGAGCTGTTTTTT.

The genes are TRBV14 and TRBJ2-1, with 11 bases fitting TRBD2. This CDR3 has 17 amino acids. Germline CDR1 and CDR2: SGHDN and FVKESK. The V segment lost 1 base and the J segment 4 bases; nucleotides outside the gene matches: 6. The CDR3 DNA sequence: TGTGCCAGCAGCCAAGTCGTCGGGACTAGCGGATACAATGAGCAGTTCTTC. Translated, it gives CASSQVVGTSGYNEQFF. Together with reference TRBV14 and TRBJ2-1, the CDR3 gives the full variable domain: EAGVTQFPSHSVIEKGQTVTLRCDPISGHDNLYWYRRVMGKEIKFLLHFVKESKQDESGMPNNRFLAERTGGTYSTLKVQPAELEDSGVYFCASSQVVGTSGYNEQFFGPGTRLTVL.

The CDR3 loop reads CASSLGAGLNTEAFF. CDR3 bases: TGCGCCAGCAGCTTGGGGGCAGGGTTGAACACTGAAGCTTTCTTT. V gene TRBV5-1 combines with J gene TRBJ1-1, with D possibly TRBD1 on 5 matching bases. The CDR3 is made up of 15 amino acids. Trimming removed 0 bases at V and 0 bases at J, with 9 bases between. Germline values: CDR1 SGHRS, CDR2 YFSETQ.

The CDR3 DNA sequence: TGTGCCAGCAGCTCTCCCGGGAGCACAGATACGCAGTATTTT. The encoded protein is CASSSPGSTDTQYF. The chain combines TRBV7-3 with TRBJ2-3; D is unresolved. CDR3 size: 14 residues. Germline CDR1 and CDR2: SGHTA and FQGTGA. V lost 4 bases to trimming and J lost 0 bases, with 8 bases between them.

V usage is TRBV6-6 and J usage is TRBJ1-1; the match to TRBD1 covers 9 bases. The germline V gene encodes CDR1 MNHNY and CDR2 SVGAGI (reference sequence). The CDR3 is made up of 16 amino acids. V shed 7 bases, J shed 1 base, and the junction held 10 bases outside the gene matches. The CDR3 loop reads CASNKQGARGNTEAFF. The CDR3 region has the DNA TGTGCCAGCAACAAACAGGGGGCGCGGGGGAACACTGAAGCTTTCTTT.

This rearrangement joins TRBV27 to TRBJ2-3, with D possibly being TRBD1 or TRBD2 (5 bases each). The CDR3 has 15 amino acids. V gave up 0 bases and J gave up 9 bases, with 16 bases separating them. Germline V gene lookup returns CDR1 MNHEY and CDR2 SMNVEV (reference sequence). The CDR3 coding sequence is TGTGCCAGCAGTTTATCGGGCCAGGGTGAGGGGACGCAGTATTTT. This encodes CASSLSGQGEGTQYF.

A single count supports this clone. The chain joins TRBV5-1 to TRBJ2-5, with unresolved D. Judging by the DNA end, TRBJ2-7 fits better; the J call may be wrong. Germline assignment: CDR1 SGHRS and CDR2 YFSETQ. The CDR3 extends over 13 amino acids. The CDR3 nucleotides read TGCGCCAGCAGCTTGGCCGCGAGATACGAGCAGTACTTC. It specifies CASSLAARYEQYF.

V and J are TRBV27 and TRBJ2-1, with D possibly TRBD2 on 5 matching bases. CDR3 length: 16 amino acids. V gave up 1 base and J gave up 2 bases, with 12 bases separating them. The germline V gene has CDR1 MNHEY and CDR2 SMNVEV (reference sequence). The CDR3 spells CASSLYLSGTYNEQFF. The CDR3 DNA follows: TGTGCCAGCAGTTTATATTTATCGGGAACCTACAATGAGCAGTTCTTC.

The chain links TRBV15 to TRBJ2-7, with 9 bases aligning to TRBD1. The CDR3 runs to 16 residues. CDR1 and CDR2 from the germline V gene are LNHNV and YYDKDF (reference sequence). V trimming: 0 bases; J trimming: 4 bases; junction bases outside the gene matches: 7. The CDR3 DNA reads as TGTGCCACCAGCAGAGATGGGGGACAGGGTTATTACGAGCAGTACTTC. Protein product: CATSRDGGQGYYEQYF.

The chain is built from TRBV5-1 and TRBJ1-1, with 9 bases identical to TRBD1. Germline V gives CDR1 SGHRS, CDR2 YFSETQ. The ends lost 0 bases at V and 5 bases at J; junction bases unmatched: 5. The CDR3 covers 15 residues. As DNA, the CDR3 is TGCGCCAGCAGCTTGGCCACAGGGGGCGAGACTGAAGCTTTCTTT. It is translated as CASSLATGGETEAFF.